This record concerns one TCR beta chain sequence. The antigen is undetermined. The germline gives CDR1 SEHNR, CDR2 FQNEAQ (reference sequence). V trimming: 5 bases; J trimming: 0 bases; junction bases outside the gene matches: 10. The CDR3 covers 17 residues. The sample comes from a study of shared clonotypes between healthy human individuals. Study-wide findings and caveats: Among the subsets, naive ones generally showed larger estimated richness than memory ones. Clonotypes shared by all four sorted-subset donors had higher generation probabilities than non-shared clonotypes.

Naivety among CD8 cells was defined by CD45RO negativity and positive CCR7 selection, thereby excluding terminally differentiated effector memory CD45RA+ cells. The table came from immunoSEQ multiplex PCR; TCRdb's copy has only in-frame clones and leaves some out. The sample includes about 650,000 clones, over 95% seen only once; the top ten take 0.095% to 0.12%. Source material: naive CD8+ T cells sorted from blood. The chain recombines TRBV7-9 with TRBJ2-7; 10 bases fit TRBD2. This TCR came from a young woman in good health. CDR3 loop: CASSPSLAGVPSYEQYF. The CDR3 DNA is TGTGCCAGCAGCCCTAGTCTAGCGGGAGTCCCCTCCTACGAGCAGTACTTC.